This entry is about one TCR beta chain. The data were obtained in a study of cytomegalovirus exposure and HLA in healthy donors. The study ran its PCR with 60 Vbeta and 13 Jbeta primers. Profiling relied on immunoSEQ multiplex PCR, and the TCRdb table lists in-frame clones only, not all of them. This specimen shows about 58,000 clones; the ten leading clones hold roughly 2%. The CDR3 sequence is 13 residues long. Germline V gives CDR1 SGHNT, CDR2 YENEEA. V shed 5 bases and J shed 7 bases, with 11 bases lying between them. This TCR derives from a woman aged 18 to 35 in good health and CMV-seronegative. V is TRBV11-3 and J is TRBJ2-2; D is ambiguous. Sequencing was performed on PBMCs. CDR3 coding DNA: TGTGCCAGCAGCCCACGACCGGGCGGGGAGCTGTTTTTT. Translation gives CASSPRPGGELFF.